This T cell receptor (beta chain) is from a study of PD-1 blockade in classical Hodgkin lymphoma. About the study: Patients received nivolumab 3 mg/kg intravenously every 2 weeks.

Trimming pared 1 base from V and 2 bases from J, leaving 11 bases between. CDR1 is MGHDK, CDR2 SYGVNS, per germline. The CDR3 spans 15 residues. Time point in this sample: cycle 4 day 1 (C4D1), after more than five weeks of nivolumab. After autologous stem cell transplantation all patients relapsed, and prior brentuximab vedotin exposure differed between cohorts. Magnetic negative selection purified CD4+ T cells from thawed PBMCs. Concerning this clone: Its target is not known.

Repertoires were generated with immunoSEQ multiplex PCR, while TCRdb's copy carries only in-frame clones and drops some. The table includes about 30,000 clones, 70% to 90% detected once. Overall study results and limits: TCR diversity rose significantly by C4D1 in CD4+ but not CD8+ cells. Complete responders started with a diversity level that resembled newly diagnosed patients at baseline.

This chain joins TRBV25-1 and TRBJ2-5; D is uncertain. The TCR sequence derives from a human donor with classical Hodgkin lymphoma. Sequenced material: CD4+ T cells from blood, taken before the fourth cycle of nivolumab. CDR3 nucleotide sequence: TGTGCCAGCAGTGAATTCGGTGAGACACAAGAGACCCAGTACTTC. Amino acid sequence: CASSEFGETQETQYF.